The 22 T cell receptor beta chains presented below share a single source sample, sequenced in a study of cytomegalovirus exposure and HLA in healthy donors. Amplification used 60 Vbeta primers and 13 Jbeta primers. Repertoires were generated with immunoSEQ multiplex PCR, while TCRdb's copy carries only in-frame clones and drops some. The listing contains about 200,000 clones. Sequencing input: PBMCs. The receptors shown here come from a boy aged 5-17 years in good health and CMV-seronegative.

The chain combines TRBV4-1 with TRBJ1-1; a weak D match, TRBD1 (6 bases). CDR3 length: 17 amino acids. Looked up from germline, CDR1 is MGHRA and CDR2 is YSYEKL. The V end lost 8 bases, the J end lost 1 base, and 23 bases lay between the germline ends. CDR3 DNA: TGCGCCAGCTCCCCCGGGACACTCTCTTTCGGGAACACTGAAGCTTTCTTT. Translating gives CASSPGTLSFGNTEAFF.

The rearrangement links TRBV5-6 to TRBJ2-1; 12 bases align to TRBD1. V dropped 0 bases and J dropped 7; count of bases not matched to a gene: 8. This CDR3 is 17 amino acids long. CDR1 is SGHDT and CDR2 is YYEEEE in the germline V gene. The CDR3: CASSLAEGQGAKNEQFF. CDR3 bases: TGTGCCAGCAGCTTGGCCGAGGGACAGGGGGCAAAAAATGAGCAGTTCTTC.

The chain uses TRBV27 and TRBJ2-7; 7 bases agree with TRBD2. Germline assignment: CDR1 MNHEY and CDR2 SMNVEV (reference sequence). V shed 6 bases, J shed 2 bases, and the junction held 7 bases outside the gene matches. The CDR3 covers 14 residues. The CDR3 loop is CASSLMGGAYEQYF. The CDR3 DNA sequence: TGTGCCAGCAGCCTAATGGGGGGGGCCTACGAGCAGTACTTC.

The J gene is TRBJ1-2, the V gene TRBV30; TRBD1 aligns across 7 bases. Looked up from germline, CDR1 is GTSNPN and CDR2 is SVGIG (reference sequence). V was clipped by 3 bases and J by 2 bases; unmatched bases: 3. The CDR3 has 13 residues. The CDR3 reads CAWRDRMNYGYTF. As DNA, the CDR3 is TGTGCCTGGAGGGACAGGATGAACTATGGCTACACCTTC.

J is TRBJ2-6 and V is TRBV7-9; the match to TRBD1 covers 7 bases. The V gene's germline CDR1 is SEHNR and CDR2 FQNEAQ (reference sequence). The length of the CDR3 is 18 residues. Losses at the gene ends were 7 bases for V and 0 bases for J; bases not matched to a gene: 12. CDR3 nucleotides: TGTGCCAGCAACCGAGAAAGGACAGGCGACTCTGGGGCCAACGTCCTGACTTTC. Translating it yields CASNRERTGDSGANVLTF.

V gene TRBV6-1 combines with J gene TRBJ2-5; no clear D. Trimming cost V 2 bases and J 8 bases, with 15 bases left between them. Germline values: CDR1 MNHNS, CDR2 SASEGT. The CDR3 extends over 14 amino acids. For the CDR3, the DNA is TGTGCCAGCAGTGAACTCACTATTTCCAGTACCCAGTACTTC. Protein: CASSELTISSTQYF.

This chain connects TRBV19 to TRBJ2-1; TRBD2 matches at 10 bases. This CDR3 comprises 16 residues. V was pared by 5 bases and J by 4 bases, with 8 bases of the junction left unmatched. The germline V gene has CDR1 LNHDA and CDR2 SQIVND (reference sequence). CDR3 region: CASSGERGGPYNEQFF. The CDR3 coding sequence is TGTGCCAGTAGTGGTGAGCGGGGGGGCCCGTACAATGAGCAGTTCTTC.

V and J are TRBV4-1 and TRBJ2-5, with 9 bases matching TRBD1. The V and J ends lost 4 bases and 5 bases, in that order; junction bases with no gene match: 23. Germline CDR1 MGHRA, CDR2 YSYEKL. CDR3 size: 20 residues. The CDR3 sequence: CASSLMNLQSTGGRRETQYF. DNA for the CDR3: TGCGCCAGCAGCCTTATGAACCTCCAATCGACAGGGGGGCGTAGGGAGACCCAGTACTTC.

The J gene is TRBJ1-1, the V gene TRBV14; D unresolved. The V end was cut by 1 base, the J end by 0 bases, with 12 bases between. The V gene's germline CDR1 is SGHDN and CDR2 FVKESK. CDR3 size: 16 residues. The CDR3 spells CASSQGYGRMNTEAFF. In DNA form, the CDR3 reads TGTGCCAGCAGCCAAGGATATGGCAGGATGAACACTGAAGCTTTCTTT.

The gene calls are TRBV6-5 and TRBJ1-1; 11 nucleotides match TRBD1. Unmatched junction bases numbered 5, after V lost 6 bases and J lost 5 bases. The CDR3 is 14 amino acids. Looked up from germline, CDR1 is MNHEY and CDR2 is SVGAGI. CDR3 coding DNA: TGTGCCAGCAGGATGGACAGGGGGCGGACTGAAGCTTTCTTT. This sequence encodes CASRMDRGRTEAFF.

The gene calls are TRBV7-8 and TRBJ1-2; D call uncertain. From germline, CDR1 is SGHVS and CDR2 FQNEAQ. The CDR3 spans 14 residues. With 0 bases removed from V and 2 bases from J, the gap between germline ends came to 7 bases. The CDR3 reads CASSLAPGNYGYTF. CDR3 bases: TGTGCCAGCAGCTTAGCTCCCGGGAACTATGGCTACACCTTC.

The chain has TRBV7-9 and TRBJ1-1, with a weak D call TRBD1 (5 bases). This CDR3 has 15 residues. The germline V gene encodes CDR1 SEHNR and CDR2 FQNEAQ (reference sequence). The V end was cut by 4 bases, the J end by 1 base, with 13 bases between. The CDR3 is CASSSATVRNTEAFF. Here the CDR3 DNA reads TGTGCCAGCAGCTCAGCGACAGTTCGGAACACTGAAGCTTTCTTT.

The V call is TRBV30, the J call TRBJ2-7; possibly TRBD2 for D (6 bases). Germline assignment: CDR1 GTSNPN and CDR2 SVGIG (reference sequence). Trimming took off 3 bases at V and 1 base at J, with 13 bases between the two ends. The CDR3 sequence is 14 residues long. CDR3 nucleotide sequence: TGTGCCTGGAGGACAACGGGGGTATCCTACGAGCAGTACTTC. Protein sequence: CAWRTTGVSYEQYF. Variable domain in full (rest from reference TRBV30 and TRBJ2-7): SQTIHQWPATLVQPVGSPLSLECTVEGTSNPNLYWYRQAAGRGLQLLFYSVGIGQISSEVPQNLSASRPQDRQFILSSKKLLLSDSGFYLCAWRTTGVSYEQYFGPGTRLTVT.

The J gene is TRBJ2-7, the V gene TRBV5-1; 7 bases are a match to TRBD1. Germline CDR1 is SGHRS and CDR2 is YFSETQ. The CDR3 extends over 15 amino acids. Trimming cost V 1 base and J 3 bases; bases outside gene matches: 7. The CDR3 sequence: CASSLRRGQSYEQYF. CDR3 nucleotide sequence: TGCGCCAGCAGCTTGAGAAGGGGGCAAAGCTACGAGCAGTACTTC.

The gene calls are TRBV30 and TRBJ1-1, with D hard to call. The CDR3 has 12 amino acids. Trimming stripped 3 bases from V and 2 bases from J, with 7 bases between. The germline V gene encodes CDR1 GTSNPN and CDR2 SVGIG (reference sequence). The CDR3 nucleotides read TGTGCCTGGAGCCTACTAAACACTGAAGCTTTCTTT. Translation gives CAWSLLNTEAFF.

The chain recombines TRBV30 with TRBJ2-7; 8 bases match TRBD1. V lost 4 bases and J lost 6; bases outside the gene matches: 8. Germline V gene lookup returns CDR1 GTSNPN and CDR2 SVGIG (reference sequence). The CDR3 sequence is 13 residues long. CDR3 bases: TGTGCCTGGATGACAGGGGTCTTGAGCGAGCAGTACTTC. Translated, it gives CAWMTGVLSEQYF.

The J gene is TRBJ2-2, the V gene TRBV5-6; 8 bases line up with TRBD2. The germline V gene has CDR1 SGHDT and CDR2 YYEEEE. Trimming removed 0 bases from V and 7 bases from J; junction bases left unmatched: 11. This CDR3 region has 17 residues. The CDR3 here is CASSLAGGASFGGELFF. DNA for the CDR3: TGTGCCAGCAGCTTGGCGGGGGGGGCCTCATTTGGCGGGGAGCTGTTTTTT.

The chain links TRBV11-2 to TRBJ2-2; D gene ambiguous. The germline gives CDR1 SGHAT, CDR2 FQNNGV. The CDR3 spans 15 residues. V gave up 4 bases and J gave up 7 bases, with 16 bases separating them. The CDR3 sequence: CASSSTLGDHGELFF. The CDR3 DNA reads TGTGCCAGCAGCTCCACTCTAGGAGACCACGGGGAGCTGTTTTTT.

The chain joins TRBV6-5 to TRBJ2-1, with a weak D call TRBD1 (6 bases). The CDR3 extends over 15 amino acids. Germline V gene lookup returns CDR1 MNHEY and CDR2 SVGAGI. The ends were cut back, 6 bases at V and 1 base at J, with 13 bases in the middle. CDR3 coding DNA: TGTGCCAGCAGCTTTCGCAGGGGATCCTACAATGAGCAGTTCTTC. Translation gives CASSFRRGSYNEQFF.

The CDR3, as DNA: TGTGCCAGCAGCTTAGGGGTGGGCGAGCAGTTCTTC. This translates into CASSLGVGEQFF. The V and J genes are TRBV11-3 and TRBJ2-1; the D is unclear. CDR3 length equals 12 residues. The germline V gene has CDR1 SGHNT and CDR2 YENEEA. The V and J ends lost 1 base and 10 bases respectively, with 8 bases between them.

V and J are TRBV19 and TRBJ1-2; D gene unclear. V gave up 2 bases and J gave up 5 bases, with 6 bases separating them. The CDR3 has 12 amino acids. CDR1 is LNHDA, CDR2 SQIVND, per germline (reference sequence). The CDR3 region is CASSINGYGYTF. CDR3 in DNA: TGTGCCAGTAGTATAAACGGGTATGGCTACACCTTC.

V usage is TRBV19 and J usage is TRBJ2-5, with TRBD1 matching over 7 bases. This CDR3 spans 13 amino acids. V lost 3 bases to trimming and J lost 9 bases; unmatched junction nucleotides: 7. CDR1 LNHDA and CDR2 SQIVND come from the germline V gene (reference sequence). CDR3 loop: CASSISSQGAQYF. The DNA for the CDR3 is TGTGCCAGTAGTATCTCGTCCCAGGGGGCCCAGTACTTC.